A selection of T cell receptor beta chains follows, all from one sample in a study of OX40 agonist ivuxolimab in advanced cancers. Here immunoSEQ multiplex PCR was the method, and the copy in TCRdb shows in-frame clones only, minus some. The sample consists of about 51,000 clones, 70% to 80% of them appearing once. The sequencing used CD4+ or CD8+ T cells sorted from blood, collected in a trial of the OX40 agonist ivuxolimab. These TCRs come from an adult with an advanced solid tumor such as melanoma, head and neck, liver or kidney cancer. Both conserved end residues are part of each CDR3. A D gene is named only where the DNA matches it firmly. Some rows have no size entry. The others give once, few or many, or a class for an expanded clone.

>TRBJ1-5|.|.|TRBV19
CASSPGHPNQPQHF
TGTGCCAGTAGTCCCGGACACCCCAATCAGCCCCAGCATTTT
>TRBJ2-5|.|.|TRBV5-1
CASSQRGQETQYF
TGCGCCAGCAGCCAGAGGGGTCAAGAGACCCAGTACTTC
>TRBJ2-5|.|few|TRBV15
CATSRDPGLETQYF
TGTGCCACCAGCAGAGACCCAGGGTTGGAGACCCAGTACTTC
>TRBJ2-7|TRBD2|.|TRBV2
CASSRTSGRAHYEQYF
TGTGCCAGCAGTCGGACTAGCGGGAGGGCCCACTACGAGCAGTACTTC
>TRBJ2-1|TRBD2|.|TRBV6-1
CASRGTSDRGNEQFF
TGTGCCAGCAGGGGGACTAGCGATCGGGGCAATGAGCAGTTCTTC
>TRBJ2-6|.|few|TRBV27
CASRSVFSGANVLTF
TGTGCCAGCAGGTCAGTCTTCTCTGGGGCCAACGTCCTGACTTTC
>TRBJ2-1|.|.|TRBV19
CASSPRGYNEQFF
TGTGCCAGTAGCCCCCGGGGCTACAATGAGCAGTTCTTC
>TRBJ2-1|TRBD1|.|TRBV10-3
CAISEVGQGGNEQFF
TGTGCCATCAGTGAAGTGGGACAGGGGGGGAATGAGCAGTTCTTC
>TRBJ2-2|TRBD1|.|TRBV5-1
CASSRDRQPHTGELFF
TGCGCCAGCAGCCGGGACAGGCAGCCTCACACCGGGGAGCTGTTTTTT
>TRBJ1-1|TRBD1|.|TRBV9
CASSALGQGGIEAFF
TGTGCCAGCAGCGCCTTAGGCCAGGGGGGGATTGAAGCTTTCTTT
>TRBJ1-3|.|.|TRBV11-2
CASSSHTNSGNTIYF
TGTGCCAGCAGCTCCCACACCAACTCTGGAAACACCATATATTTT
>TRBJ2-7|.|few|TRBV2
CASTLSDGAYEQYF
TGTGCCAGCACCCTCAGCGATGGAGCCTACGAGCAGTACTTC
>TRBJ2-1|.|once|TRBV7-2
CASSNYDEQFF
TGTGCCAGCAGCAACTATGATGAGCAGTTCTTC
>TRBJ2-7|.|.|TRBV29-1
CSVSEPPNEQYF
TGCAGCGTTTCGGAACCTCCGAACGAGCAGTACTTC
>TRBJ2-7|TRBD2|.|TRBV28
CASDSWTSGRRNEQYF
TGTGCCAGCGATTCGTGGACTAGCGGGAGAAGAAACGAGCAGTACTTC
>TRBJ2-7|TRBD1|.|TRBV28
CASSWDSSYEQYF
TGTGCCAGCAGTTGGGACAGCTCCTACGAGCAGTACTTC
>TRBJ2-4|.|few|TRBV9
CASSVENSLLAKNIQYF
TGTGCCAGCAGCGTAGAGAACAGCCTCTTAGCCAAAAACATTCAGTACTTC
>TRBJ1-4|.|.|TRBV4-1
CASSQIPSLGLFF
TGCGCCAGCAGCCAAATCCCCTCGTTGGGACTGTTTTTT
>TRBJ2-7|TRBD2|medium-sized|TRBV28
CASSSSSGRTFLQYF
TGTGCCAGCAGTTCATCCAGCGGGAGGACCTTCCTCCAGTACTTC
>TRBJ1-1|.|.|TRBV19
CASSIDRGGSEAFF
TGTGCCAGTAGTATAGATCGGGGGGGCAGTGAAGCTTTCTTT
>TRBJ2-7|.|once|TRBV7-6
CASSWVRAGSEQYF
TGTGCCAGCAGCTGGGTCCGGGCCGGGTCCGAGCAGTACTTC
>TRBJ2-2|.|.|TRBV21-1
CASSKPTGGLANTGELFF
TGTGCCAGCAGCAAACCCACGGGAGGGCTCGCGAACACCGGGGAGCTGTTTTTT
>TRBJ2-3|.|.|TRBV9
CASSVGPSTDTQYF
TGTGCCAGCAGCGTGGGACCGAGCACAGATACGCAGTATTTT
>TRBJ1-2|.|.|TRBV5-1
CASRRQADYTF
TGCGCCAGCAGACGACAGGCTGACTACACCTTC
>TRBJ1-5|TRBD1|.|TRBV18
CASSPTGGWQPQHF
TGTGCCAGCTCGCCGACAGGGGGCTGGCAGCCCCAGCATTTT
>TRBJ1-2|.|.|TRBV28
CASSSQGRPMGYTF
TGTGCCAGCAGTTCTCAGGGGCGTCCCATGGGCTACACCTTC
>TRBJ2-6|.|few|TRBV7-9
CASSLVSGANVLTF
TGTGCCAGCAGCTTAGTTTCTGGGGCCAACGTCCTGACTTTC
>TRBJ2-7|.|.|TRBV29-1
CSVGGSTAYEQYF
TGCAGCGTTGGGGGCTCGACCGCCTACGAGCAGTACTTC
>TRBJ2-1|TRBD2|medium-sized|TRBV6-1
CASSALAGGLNEQFF
TGTGCCAGCAGCGCTCTAGCGGGAGGGTTGAATGAGCAGTTCTTC
>TRBJ2-1|.|.|TRBV10-3
CAISGPGRGSSRFDEQFF
TGTGCCATCAGTGGCCCCGGTCGTGGTAGCTCGCGGTTCGATGAGCAGTTCTTC
>TRBJ2-4|TRBD2|.|TRBV7-2
CASSLYGGRTKNIQYF
TGTGCCAGCAGCTTATACGGCGGGAGGACCAAAAACATTCAGTACTTC
>TRBJ2-2|.|.|TRBV9
CASSVGNTGELFF
TGTGCCAGCAGCGTTGGAAACACCGGGGAGCTGTTTTTT
>TRBJ1-5|TRBD1|.|TRBV19
CASSIVDRGQQPQHF
TGTGCCAGTAGTATAGTTGACAGGGGGCAACAGCCCCAGCATTTT
>TRBJ2-5|.|.|TRBV2
CASSDIERVQETQYF
TGTGCCAGCAGTGATATTGAAAGGGTCCAAGAGACCCAGTACTTC
>TRBJ1-2|.|.|TRBV6-5
CASGTGTNYGYTF
TGTGCCAGCGGAACCGGGACTAACTATGGCTACACCTTC
>TRBJ1-2|.|many|TRBV21-1
CASSLDRGFLTPNYGYTF
TGTGCCAGCAGCCTGGACAGGGGGTTCCTCACCCCCAACTATGGCTACACCTTC
>TRBJ2-7|TRBD1|.|TRBV6-6
CASRRQGARDEQYF
TGTGCCAGCAGACGACAGGGGGCCCGGGACGAGCAGTACTTC
>TRBJ1-5|.|.|TRBV18
CASSPQGGRDQPQHF
TGTGCCAGCTCACCACAGGGGGGAAGAGATCAGCCCCAGCATTTT
>TRBJ1-5|.|.|TRBV19
CASSITWRYSNQPQHF
TGTGCCAGTAGTATTACGTGGCGTTATAGCAATCAGCCCCAGCATTTT
>TRBJ1-1|.|.|TRBV30
CAWRFNGGTEAFF
TGTGCCTGGAGATTTAATGGGGGTACTGAAGCTTTCTTT
>TRBJ1-2|.|.|TRBV7-2
CASSLVQAGYGYTF
TGTGCCAGCAGCTTAGTCCAAGCCGGCTATGGCTACACCTTC
>TRBJ1-4|.|few|TRBV7-3
CASSLENLLFF
TGTGCCAGCAGCTTAGAGAATCTACTGTTTTTT
>TRBJ1-5|TRBD1|.|TRBV6-1
CASTLGQYSNQPQHF
TGTGCCAGCACCCTGGGACAGTATAGCAATCAGCCCCAGCATTTT
>TRBJ1-1|.|.|TRBV7-6
CASSPLSNTEAFF
TGTGCCAGCAGCCCCCTGTCAAACACTGAAGCTTTCTTT
>TRBJ2-6|TRBD1|.|TRBV28
CASMGQLGANVLTF
TGTGCCAGCATGGGACAGCTTGGGGCCAACGTCCTGACTTTC
>TRBJ2-5|TRBD2|few|TRBV7-2
CASSYRASGRVETQYF
TGTGCCAGCAGCTACCGGGCTAGCGGGAGGGTAGAGACCCAGTACTTC
>TRBJ1-1|.|.|TRBV28
CASSFGLSNTEAFF
TGTGCCAGCAGTTTTGGACTTTCCAACACTGAAGCTTTCTTT